This TCR beta chain emerged from a study of tumor-infiltrating lymphocytes in localized non-small cell lung cancer. Germline V gene lookup returns CDR1 LNHDA and CDR2 SQIVND (reference sequence). Trimming cost V 3 bases and J 3 bases; bases outside gene matches: 6. This CDR3 has 15 amino acids. Assay: immunoSEQ multiplex PCR; the TCRdb copy retains only in-frame clones and omits some. The sample consists of 9,500 to 15,000 clones, 65% to 85% of them appearing once. J is TRBJ1-2 and V is TRBV19, with TRBD1 matching over 8 bases. The sample taken for sequencing was lung tumor tissue. This TCR derives from a human donor with non-small cell lung cancer. CDR3 sequence: CASSISQGADYGYTF. The CDR3 nucleotides are TGTGCCAGTAGTATCTCCCAGGGGGCGGACTATGGCTACACCTTC.